This is a list of T cell receptor beta chains from one sample in a study of blood T cell repertoires in COVID-19. The protocol was immunoSEQ multiplex PCR, while the TCRdb copy is restricted to in-frame clones and leaves out a portion. This sample has roughly 130,000 clones, with 80% to 85% found just once. Input material: peripheral blood. Source of these receptors: a woman aged 25 to 45 who had recovered from COVID-19. Each CDR3 is given with its conserved first and last residue. D genes are given only for firm matches. Size is omitted from some rows. Given values are once, few, many or a class for expanded clones.

size	V	J	D	DNA	CDR3
NA	TRBV2	TRBJ2-7	TRBD2	TGTGCCGGGGGGGGGACTAGCCACGAGCAGTACTTC	CAGGGTSHEQYF
NA	TRBV19	TRBJ2-6	TRBD1	TGTGCCAGTAGTATTGGACAGGGGGCGAGCGGGGCCAACGTCCTGACTTTC	CASSIGQGASGANVLTF
NA	TRBV19	TRBJ2-7	TRBD1	TGTGCCAGTAGTCCGACAGGGGCCCACGAGCAGTACTTC	CASSPTGAHEQYF
NA	TRBV5-1	TRBJ2-2	NA	TGCGCCAGCAGCTTGGCGGGTCCCAGGAACACCGGGGAGCTGTTTTTT	CASSLAGPRNTGELFF
NA	TRBV7-3	TRBJ2-1	TRBD1	TGTGCCAGCAGCCTGGGACAGCCCTTTGTGGACAATGAGCAGTTCTTC	CASSLGQPFVDNEQFF
NA	TRBV12-1	TRBJ2-7	NA	TGTGCCAGCAGCTTTGCGGGGACAGGGTTTTCGTACGAGCAGTACTTC	CASSFAGTGFSYEQYF
NA	TRBV7-9	TRBJ1-5	NA	TGTGCCAGCAGCTCGGACAGTAGCAATCAGCCCCAGCATTTT	CASSSDSSNQPQHF
NA	TRBV7-7	TRBJ2-5	NA	TGTGCTAGCAGCTCCGGGGGGACCCAGTACTTC	CASSSGGTQYF
NA	TRBV24-1	TRBJ2-3	TRBD2	TGTGCCACTAGCGGGAGTGGCACAGATACGCAGTATTTT	CATSGSGTDTQYF
NA	TRBV13	TRBJ1-2	NA	TGTGCCAGCAGCTTAGGGGGCTCTTCCTATGGCTACACCTTC	CASSLGGSSYGYTF
NA	TRBV9	TRBJ2-2	TRBD2	TGTGCCAGCAGTTCCCCGACTAGCGGGGGGACGAACACCGGGGAGCTGTTTTTT	CASSSPTSGGTNTGELFF
once	TRBV30	TRBJ1-2	NA	TGTGCCTGGAGCTCCGGCAGGGCGAACTATGGCTACACCTTC	CAWSSGRANYGYTF
NA	TRBV11-3	TRBJ1-1	TRBD1	TGTGCCAGCAGCCAGGGACAGACGAACACTGAAGCTTTCTTT	CASSQGQTNTEAFF
NA	TRBV10-3	TRBJ1-2	TRBD1	TGTGCCATCAGTGAGTCGGAGGGGGCGGTTGGCTACACCTTC	CAISESEGAVGYTF
NA	TRBV10-2	TRBJ2-7	TRBD2	TGCGCCAGCACTTTAGCGGGGGGTCAACTACTAGGGGAGCAGTACTTC	CASTLAGGQLLGEQYF
NA	TRBV7-9	TRBJ2-5	TRBD2	TGTGCCAGCAGCTTAGGGAGCGGGAGTTTCGAGACCCAGTACTTC	CASSLGSGSFETQYF
NA	TRBV18	TRBJ1-5	NA	TGTGCCAGCTCCTCGGCGGTTCAGCCCCAGCATTTT	CASSSAVQPQHF
NA	TRBV5-1	TRBJ1-3	TRBD1	TGCGCCAGCAGCTTGGGGGACAGCTCTGGAAACACCATATATTTT	CASSLGDSSGNTIYF
NA	TRBV11-2	TRBJ2-4	NA	TGTGCCAGCAGCTTCCAAACATCTCCCTCGGGTACGCGGGGTCTTCAGTACTTC	CASSFQTSPSGTRGLQYF
NA	TRBV6-5	TRBJ1-1	NA	TGTGCCAGCAGGAGCGACAGGTACGGCACTGAAGCTTTCTTT	CASRSDRYGTEAFF
NA	TRBV15	TRBJ2-5	TRBD1	TGTGCCACCAGCGGGGGGGGACAGGGAGCTCAAGAGACCCAGTACTTC	CATSGGGQGAQETQYF
NA	TRBV9	TRBJ2-7	TRBD2	TGTGCCAGCAGCTCCGGGGGGGCCTACGAGCAGTACTTC	CASSSGGAYEQYF
few	TRBV18	TRBJ1-5	TRBD1	TGTGCCAGCTCAGCGGACAGGGGAGGGAATCAGCCCCAGCATTTT	CASSADRGGNQPQHF
NA	TRBV5-1	TRBJ1-3	NA	TGCGCCAGCACGACTGGAAGCTCTGGAAACACCATATATTTT	CASTTGSSGNTIYF
NA	TRBV5-6	TRBJ1-1	NA	TGTGCCAGGGGGGGGCAGGTCCCGAACACTGAAGCTTTCTTT	CARGGQVPNTEAFF
NA	TRBV14	TRBJ1-1	NA	TGTGCCAGCAGCCAAGATCTACTGCGGGCTGAAGCTTTCTTT	CASSQDLLRAEAFF
NA	TRBV11-2	TRBJ1-4	NA	TGTGCCAGCAGTCCAGGGGATCGTCTTGAAAAACTGTTTTTT	CASSPGDRLEKLFF
NA	TRBV5-5	TRBJ2-7	TRBD2	TGTGCCAGCAGCTTGGGGACTAGCTTGCCCTACGAGCAGTACTTC	CASSLGTSLPYEQYF
few	TRBV7-2	TRBJ1-2	TRBD1	TGTGCCAGCAGAGTTAGGACAGGGGCGGGAAACTATGGCTACACCTTC	CASRVRTGAGNYGYTF
NA	TRBV6-1	TRBJ2-1	NA	TGTGCCAGCAGTGACAGGTACAATGAGCAGTTCTTC	CASSDRYNEQFF
NA	TRBV7-9	TRBJ2-7	NA	TGTGCCAGCAGCGAAGGCCTAGTCTACGAGCAGTACTTC	CASSEGLVYEQYF
NA	TRBV7-2	TRBJ2-7	TRBD2	TGTGCCAGCTCGGGAATAGCGGGAGCCTACGAGCAGTACTTC	CASSGIAGAYEQYF
NA	TRBV9	TRBJ2-2	TRBD2	TGTGCCAGCAGCGATCTCGCACTAGCGGGGGACACCGGGGAGCTGTTTTTT	CASSDLALAGDTGELFF
many	TRBV7-3	TRBJ2-1	TRBD1	TGTGCCAGCAGCTTAGGACAGGGTGGGAATGAGCAGTTCTTC	CASSLGQGGNEQFF
NA	TRBV20-1	TRBJ2-7	NA	TGCAGTGCTAGTCTATCTACCTACGAGCAGTACTTC	CSASLSTYEQYF
many	TRBV19	TRBJ1-5	TRBD1	TGTGCCAGTAGTTATGGCCCGACAGGGGCTCAGCCCCAGCATTTT	CASSYGPTGAQPQHF
NA	TRBV18	TRBJ1-3	NA	TGTGCCAGCTCACCAGAGGGAGCGAGCTCTGGAAACACCATATATTTT	CASSPEGASSGNTIYF
NA	TRBV27	TRBJ2-1	TRBD2	TGTGCCAGCAGTTTATTGGGGGATAGCGGGACAAGATACAATGAGCAGTTCTTC	CASSLLGDSGTRYNEQFF
few	TRBV4-2	TRBJ1-1	NA	TGTGCCAGCAGCCAAGATCCAGGGTCCACTGAAGCTTTCTTT	CASSQDPGSTEAFF
NA	TRBV29-1	TRBJ2-1	NA	TGCAGCGGTCGGAGTCACAATGAGCAGTTCTTC	CSGRSHNEQFF
NA	TRBV2	TRBJ1-2	TRBD1	TGTGCCAGCAGTAAACAGGGGGCCAACTATGGCTACACCTTC	CASSKQGANYGYTF
NA	TRBV15	TRBJ2-3	TRBD2	TGTGCCACCAGCAGATCCCGATTTAGCGGGGGTGCAGATACGCAGTATTTT	CATSRSRFSGGADTQYF
once	TRBV5-1	TRBJ1-1	NA	TGCGCCAGCACCGCGAGTACAGGGTCTCAGGCTGAAGCTTTCTTT	CASTASTGSQAEAFF
NA	TRBV6-5	TRBJ1-1	TRBD1	TGTGCCAGCAGTACAGGGGGCGCTCTAGGCACTGAAGCTTTCTTT	CASSTGGALGTEAFF
NA	TRBV9	TRBJ2-6	NA	TGTGCCAGCAGCGCGCAGGGATCTGGGGCCAACGTCCTGACTTTC	CASSAQGSGANVLTF
NA	TRBV6-5	TRBJ1-3	NA	TGTGCCAGCAGTCGACAGATCTCTGGAAACACCATATATTTT	CASSRQISGNTIYF
NA	TRBV9	TRBJ2-4	NA	TGTGCCAGCAGCCGCGGGACCCCCTTTGACATTCAGTACTTC	CASSRGTPFDIQYF
NA	TRBV27	TRBJ1-2	NA	TGTGCCAGCGGGGTTACCAGGGGCGGGTTTGCTGGCTACACCTTC	CASGVTRGGFAGYTF
NA	TRBV6-2/TRBV6-3	TRBJ1-1	NA	TGTGCCAGCAGTTACATCCAGGCTATGAACACTGAAGCTTTCTTT	CASSYIQAMNTEAFF